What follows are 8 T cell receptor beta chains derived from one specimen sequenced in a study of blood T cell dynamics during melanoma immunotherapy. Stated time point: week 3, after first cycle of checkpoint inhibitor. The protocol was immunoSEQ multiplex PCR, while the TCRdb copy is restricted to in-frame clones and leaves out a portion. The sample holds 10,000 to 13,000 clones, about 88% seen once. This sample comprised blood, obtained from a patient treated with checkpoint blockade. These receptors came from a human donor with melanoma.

The CDR3 loop is CASSLDSGAQPQHF. DNA of the CDR3: TGTGCCAGCAGCTTAGATTCAGGGGCCCAGCCCCAGCATTTT. The chain employs TRBV11-2 and TRBJ1-5; D might be TRBD1 (6 bases). With 0 bases removed from V and 7 bases from J, the gap between germline ends came to 10 bases. The CDR3 runs to 14 residues. Germline V gene lookup returns CDR1 SGHAT and CDR2 FQNNGV.

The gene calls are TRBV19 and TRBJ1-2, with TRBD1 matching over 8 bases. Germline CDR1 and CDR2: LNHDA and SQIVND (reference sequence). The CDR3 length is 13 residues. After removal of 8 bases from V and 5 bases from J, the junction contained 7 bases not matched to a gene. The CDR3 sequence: CASADRALYGYTF. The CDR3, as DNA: TGTGCCAGTGCGGACAGGGCTTTGTATGGCTACACCTTC.

The CDR3 nucleotides read TGTGCCAGCAGCTTGGTCACATCCTCAAGGTACGAGCAGTACTTC. Encoded protein: CASSLVTSSRYEQYF. The V and J genes are TRBV5-4 and TRBJ2-5; D unresolved. The J call is in doubt because the DNA end fits TRBJ2-7 better. The CDR3 consists of 15 residues. Germline V gene lookup returns CDR1 SGHNT and CDR2 YYREEE (reference sequence).

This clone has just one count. The CDR3 DNA reads as TGCGCCAGCAGCCCTGGCCCCGGGACTAGCGGGGCCACAGATACGCAGTATTTT. Translation: CASSPGPGTSGATDTQYF. The chain couples TRBV4-3 to TRBJ2-3; 13 bases are shared with TRBD2. The length of the CDR3 is 18 residues. Germline V gives CDR1 LGHNA, CDR2 YSLEER. The V and J ends lost 4 bases and 2 bases, in that order; junction bases with no gene match: 9.

The CDR3: CASAQGGSADTQYF. DNA for the CDR3: TGTGCCAGCGCACAGGGGGGTTCGGCAGATACGCAGTATTTT. This sequence joins TRBV11-2 and TRBJ2-3; 8 nucleotides agree with TRBD1. The CDR3 is made up of 14 amino acids. Germline V lookup: CDR1 SGHAT, CDR2 FQNNGV. The V segment lost 8 bases and the J segment 4 bases; nucleotides outside the gene matches: 8.

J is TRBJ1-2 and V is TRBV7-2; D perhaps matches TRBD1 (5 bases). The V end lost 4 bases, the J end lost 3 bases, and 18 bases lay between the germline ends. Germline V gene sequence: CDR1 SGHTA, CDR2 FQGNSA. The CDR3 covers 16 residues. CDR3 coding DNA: TGTGCCAGCAGCTCCCCCTGGGGGGGAATCGACTATGGCTACACCTTC. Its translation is CASSSPWGGIDYGYTF.

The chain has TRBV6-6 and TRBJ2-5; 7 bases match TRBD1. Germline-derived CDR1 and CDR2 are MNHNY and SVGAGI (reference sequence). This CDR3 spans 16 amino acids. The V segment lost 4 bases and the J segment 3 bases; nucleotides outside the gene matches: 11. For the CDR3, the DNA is TGTGCCAGCAGTTGGAAACCGACAGGGAGAGAAGAGACCCAGTACTTC. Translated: CASSWKPTGREETQYF.

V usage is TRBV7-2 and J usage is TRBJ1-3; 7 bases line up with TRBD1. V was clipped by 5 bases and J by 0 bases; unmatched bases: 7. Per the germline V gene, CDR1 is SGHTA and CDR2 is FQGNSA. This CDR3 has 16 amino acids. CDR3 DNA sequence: TGTGCCAGCAGCCCCCAGGGGGTCCGCTCTGGAAACACCATATATTTT. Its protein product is CASSPQGVRSGNTIYF.